This TCR beta chain was identified during a study of tumor-infiltrating lymphocytes in oesophageal squamous cell carcinoma. There are many counts of this clonotype. The CDR3 totals 14 residues. Germline V lookup: CDR1 SGHRS, CDR2 YFSETQ. The V end lost 6 bases, the J end lost 0 bases, and 12 bases lay between the germline ends. TCRdb reprocessed the PCR reads with MiXCR, giving one entry per CDR3 protein. The data show under 20,000 distinct CDR3 sequences, under 50% seen once. Input material: blood. The V gene is TRBV5-1, the J gene TRBJ1-1; D is ambiguous. The TCR comes from a male donor with esophageal squamous cell carcinoma. The CDR3 is CASNLNSLNTEAFF. CDR3 sequence (DNA): TGCGCCAGCAATTTGAACAGCTTGAACACTGAAGCTTTCTTT.